This T cell receptor (beta chain) was sequenced during a study of blood T cell repertoires in COVID-19. Study-level background: Sources were T cells, B-cell-depleted T cells, or PBMCs; the material itself was cDNA or gDNA.

Trimming removed 9 bases at V and 6 bases at J, with 22 bases between. Germline V CDR1 and CDR2: LNHDA, SQIVND (reference sequence). This CDR3 spans 15 amino acids. Authors' methods: Reference gene primer amplification gave nucleated cell count estimates. Profiling relied on immunoSEQ multiplex PCR, and the TCRdb table lists in-frame clones only, not all of them. V, J and clone size reflect that table, while D and trimming were determined from the DNA. The data show around 60,000 clones, with 65% to 90% seen just once and about a tenth held by the top ten. Material: peripheral blood. This chain connects TRBV19 to TRBJ2-3, with D perhaps TRBD2 (7 bases). This receptor was obtained from a man aged 50 to 59 with COVID-19, enrolled during active disease. The CDR3 loop reads CASSSTRGAVDTQYF. The CDR3 bases are TGTGCCAGCAGCTCGACCCGGGGGGCAGTGGATACGCAGTATTTT.